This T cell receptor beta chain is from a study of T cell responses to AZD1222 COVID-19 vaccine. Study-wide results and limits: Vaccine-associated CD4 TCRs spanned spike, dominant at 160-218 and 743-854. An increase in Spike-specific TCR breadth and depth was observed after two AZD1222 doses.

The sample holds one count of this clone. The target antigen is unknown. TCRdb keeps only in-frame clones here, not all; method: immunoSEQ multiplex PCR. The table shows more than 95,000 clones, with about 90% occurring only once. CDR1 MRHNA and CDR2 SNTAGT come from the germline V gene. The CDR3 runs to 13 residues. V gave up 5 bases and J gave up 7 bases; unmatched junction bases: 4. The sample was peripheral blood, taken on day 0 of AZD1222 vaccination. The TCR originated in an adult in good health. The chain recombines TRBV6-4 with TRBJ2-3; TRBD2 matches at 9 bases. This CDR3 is CASSNSGSHTQYF. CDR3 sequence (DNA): TGTGCCAGCAGTAATAGCGGGAGCCATACGCAGTATTTT.